This T cell receptor (beta chain) was recovered during a study of radiation and T cells in renal cell carcinoma. Only in-frame clones appear in the TCRdb table, and some are missing; sequencing was by immunoSEQ multiplex PCR. The sample has 140,000 or so clones; about 88% are singletons. This sample's time point: baseline pretreatment blood. Stated treatment: 15 Gy SBRT to primary tumor, nephrectomy 4 weeks later. Blood was sampled at baseline, 2 weeks and 4 weeks after SBRT. The tumor was a clear cell renal cell carcinoma. In germline, CDR1 is SGHRS, CDR2 YFSETQ. Trimming took 0 bases from V and 2 from J, leaving 8 bases between them. This CDR3 has 14 residues.

This sequence was found in a woman in her 50s with renal cell carcinoma. This specimen was blood, taken from a patient whose treatment included radiotherapy and nephrectomy. The V call is TRBV5-1, the J call TRBJ1-2; no reliable D call. CDR3 DNA: TGCGCCAGCAGCTTGGCCCCGGAGAACTATGGCTACACCTTC. Residues: CASSLAPENYGYTF.